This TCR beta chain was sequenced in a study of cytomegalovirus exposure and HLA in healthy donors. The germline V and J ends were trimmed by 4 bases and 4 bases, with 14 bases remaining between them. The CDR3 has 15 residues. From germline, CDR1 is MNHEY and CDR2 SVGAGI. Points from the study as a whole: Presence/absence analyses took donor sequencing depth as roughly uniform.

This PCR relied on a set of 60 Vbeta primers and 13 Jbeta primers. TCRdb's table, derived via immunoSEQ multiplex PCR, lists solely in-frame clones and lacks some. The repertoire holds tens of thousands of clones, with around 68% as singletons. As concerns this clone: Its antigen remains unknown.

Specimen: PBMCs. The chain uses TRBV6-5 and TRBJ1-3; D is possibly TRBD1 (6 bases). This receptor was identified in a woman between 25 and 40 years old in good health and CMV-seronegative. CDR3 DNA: TGTGCCAGCAGTTTCACAGGGAGGGTAGGAAACACCATATATTTT. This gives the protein CASSFTGRVGNTIYF.